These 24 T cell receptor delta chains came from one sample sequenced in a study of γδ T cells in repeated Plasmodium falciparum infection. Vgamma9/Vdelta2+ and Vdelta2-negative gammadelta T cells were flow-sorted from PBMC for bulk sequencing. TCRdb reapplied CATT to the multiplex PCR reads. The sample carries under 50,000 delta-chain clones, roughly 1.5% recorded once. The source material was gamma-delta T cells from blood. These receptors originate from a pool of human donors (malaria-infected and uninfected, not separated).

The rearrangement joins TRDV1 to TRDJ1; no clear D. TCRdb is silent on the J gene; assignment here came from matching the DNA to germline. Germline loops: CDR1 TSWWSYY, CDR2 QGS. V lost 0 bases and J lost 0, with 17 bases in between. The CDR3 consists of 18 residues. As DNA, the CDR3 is TGTGCTCTTGGGGAACTAGGGTGGGCCAACCCGTACACCGATAAACTCATCTTT. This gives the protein CALGELGWANPYTDKLIF.

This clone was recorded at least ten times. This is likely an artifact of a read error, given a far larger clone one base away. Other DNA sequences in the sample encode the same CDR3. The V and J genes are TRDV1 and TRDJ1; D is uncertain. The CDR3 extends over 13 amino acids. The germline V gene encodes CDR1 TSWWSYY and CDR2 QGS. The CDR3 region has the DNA TGTGCTCTTGGGTCCCCGTTCTCCGATAAGCTCATCTTT. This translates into CALGSPFSDKLIF.

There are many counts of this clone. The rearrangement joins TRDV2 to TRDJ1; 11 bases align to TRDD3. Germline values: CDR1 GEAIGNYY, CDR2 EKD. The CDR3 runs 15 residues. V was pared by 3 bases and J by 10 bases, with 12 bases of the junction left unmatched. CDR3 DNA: TGTGCCTGTGACCCACTGGGGGATAGTCCCCTCCGACTCATCTTT. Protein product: CACDPLGDSPLRLIF.

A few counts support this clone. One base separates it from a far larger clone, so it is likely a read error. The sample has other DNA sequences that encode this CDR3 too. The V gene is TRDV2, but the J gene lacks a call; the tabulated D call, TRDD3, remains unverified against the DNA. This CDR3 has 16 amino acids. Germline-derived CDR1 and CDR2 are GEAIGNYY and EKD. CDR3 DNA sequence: TGTGCCTGTGACACCTTGGGGGCCTACCACACCGATAAACTCATCTTC. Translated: CACDTLGAYHTDKLIF.

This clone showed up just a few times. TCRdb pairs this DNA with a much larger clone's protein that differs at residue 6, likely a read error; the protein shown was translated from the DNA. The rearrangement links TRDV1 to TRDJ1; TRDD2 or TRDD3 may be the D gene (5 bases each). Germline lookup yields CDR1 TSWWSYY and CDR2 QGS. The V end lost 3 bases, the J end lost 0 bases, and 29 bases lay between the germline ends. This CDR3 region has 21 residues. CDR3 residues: CALGDSKDSSILDLYTDKLIF. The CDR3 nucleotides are TGTGCTCTTGGGGACTCTAAAGATTCCTCCATACTGGACCTATACACCGATAAACTCATCTTT.

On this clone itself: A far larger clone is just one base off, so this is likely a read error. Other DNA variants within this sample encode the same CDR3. CDR3 sequence: CALGDYSEDKLIF. The CDR3 coding sequence is TGTGCTCTTGGGGACTATTCAGAGGACAAACTCATCTTT. The chain recombines TRDV1 with TRDJ1; D unresolved. Trimming stripped 3 bases from V and 8 bases from J, with 13 bases between. Germline values: CDR1 TSWWSYY, CDR2 QGS. CDR3 length equals 13 residues.

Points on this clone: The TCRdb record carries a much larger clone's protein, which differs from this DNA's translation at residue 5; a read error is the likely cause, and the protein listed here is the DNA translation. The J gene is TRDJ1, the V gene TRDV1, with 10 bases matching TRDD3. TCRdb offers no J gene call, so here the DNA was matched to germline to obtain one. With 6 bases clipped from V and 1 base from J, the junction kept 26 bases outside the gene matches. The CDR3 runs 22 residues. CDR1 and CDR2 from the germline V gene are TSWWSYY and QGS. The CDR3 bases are TGTGCTCTTGGACGCCGTTCCTACTTTAAACACTGGGGGATTCCGGCCACCGATAAACTCATCTTT. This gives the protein CALGRRSYFKHWGIPATDKLIF.

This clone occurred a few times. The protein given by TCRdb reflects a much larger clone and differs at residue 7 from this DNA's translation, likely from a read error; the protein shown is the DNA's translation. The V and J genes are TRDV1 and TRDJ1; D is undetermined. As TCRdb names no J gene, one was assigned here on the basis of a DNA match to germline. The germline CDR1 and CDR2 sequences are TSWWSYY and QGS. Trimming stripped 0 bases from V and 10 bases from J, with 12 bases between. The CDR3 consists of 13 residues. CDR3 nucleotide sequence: TGTGCTCTTGGGGAACTACGGACCCCCCGACTCATCTTT. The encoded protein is CALGELRTPRLIF.

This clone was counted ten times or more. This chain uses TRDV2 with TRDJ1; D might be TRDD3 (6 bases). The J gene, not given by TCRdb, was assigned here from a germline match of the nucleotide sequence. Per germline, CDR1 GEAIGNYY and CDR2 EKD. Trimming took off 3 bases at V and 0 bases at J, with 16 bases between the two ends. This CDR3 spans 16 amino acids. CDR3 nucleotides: TGTGCCTGTGACGGAATGGGGGTCCAGTACACCGATAAACTCATCTTT. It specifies CACDGMGVQYTDKLIF.

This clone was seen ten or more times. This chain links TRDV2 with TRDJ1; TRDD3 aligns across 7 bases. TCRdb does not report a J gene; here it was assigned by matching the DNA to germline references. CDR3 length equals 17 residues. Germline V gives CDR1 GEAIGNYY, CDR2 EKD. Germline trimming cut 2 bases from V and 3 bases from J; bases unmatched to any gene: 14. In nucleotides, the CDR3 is TGTGCCTGTGACAGTCTAGAGGGGGGGATGAAGGCCGATAAACTCATCTTT. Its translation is CACDSLEGGMKADKLIF.

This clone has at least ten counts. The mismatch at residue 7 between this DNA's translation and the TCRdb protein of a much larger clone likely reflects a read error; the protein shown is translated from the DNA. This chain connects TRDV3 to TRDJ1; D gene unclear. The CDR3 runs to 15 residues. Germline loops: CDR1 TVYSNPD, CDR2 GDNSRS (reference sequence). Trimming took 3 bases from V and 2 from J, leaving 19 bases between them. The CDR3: CALPAGSKGTDKLIF. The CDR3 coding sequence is TGTGCCTTGCCGGCGGGGTCCAAGGGGACCGATAAACTCATCTTT.

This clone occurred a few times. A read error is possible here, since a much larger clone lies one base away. The CDR3 loop reads CALAFVLGDSPYTDKLIF. CDR3 DNA sequence: TGTGCTCTCGCCTTTGTACTGGGGGATTCTCCCTACACCGATAAACTCATCTTT. The rearrangement joins TRDV1 to TRDJ1, with 10 bases identical to TRDD3. Trimming cost V 9 bases and J 0 bases; bases outside gene matches: 16. The length of the CDR3 is 18 residues. The V gene's germline CDR1 is TSWWSYY and CDR2 QGS.

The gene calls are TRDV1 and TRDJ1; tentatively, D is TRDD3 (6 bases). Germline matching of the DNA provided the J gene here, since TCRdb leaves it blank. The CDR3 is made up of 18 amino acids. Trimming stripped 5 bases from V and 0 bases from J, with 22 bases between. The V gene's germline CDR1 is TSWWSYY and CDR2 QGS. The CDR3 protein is CALGKGTPWGPNTDKLIF. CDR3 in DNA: TGTGCTCTTGGGAAGGGGACCCCCTGGGGCCCGAACACCGATAAACTCATCTTT.

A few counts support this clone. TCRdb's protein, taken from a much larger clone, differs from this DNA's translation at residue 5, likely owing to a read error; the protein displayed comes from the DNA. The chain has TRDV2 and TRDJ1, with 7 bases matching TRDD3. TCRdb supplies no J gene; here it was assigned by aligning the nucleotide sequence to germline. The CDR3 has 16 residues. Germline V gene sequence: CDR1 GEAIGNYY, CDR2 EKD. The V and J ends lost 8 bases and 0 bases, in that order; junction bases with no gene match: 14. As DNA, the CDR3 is TGTGCCTTCCGCCCTCGGCCGGGATACAACACCGATAAACTCATCTTT. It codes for CAFRPRPGYNTDKLIF.

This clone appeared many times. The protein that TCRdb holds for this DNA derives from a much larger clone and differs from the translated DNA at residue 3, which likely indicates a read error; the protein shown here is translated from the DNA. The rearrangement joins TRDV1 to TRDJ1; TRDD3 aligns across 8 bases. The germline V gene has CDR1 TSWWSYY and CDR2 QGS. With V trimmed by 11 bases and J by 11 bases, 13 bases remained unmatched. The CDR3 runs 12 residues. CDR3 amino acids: CAVFELTGGLIF. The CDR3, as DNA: TGTGCTGTCTTTGAGCTTACTGGGGGTCTCATCTTT.

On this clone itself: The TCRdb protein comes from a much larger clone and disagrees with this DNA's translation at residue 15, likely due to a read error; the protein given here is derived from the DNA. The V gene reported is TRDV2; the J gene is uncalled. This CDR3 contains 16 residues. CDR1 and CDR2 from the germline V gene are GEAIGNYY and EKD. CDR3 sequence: CACDPPRTVYTDKLTF. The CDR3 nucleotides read TGTGCCTGTGACCCCCCGCGCACAGTGTACACCGATAAACTCACCTTT.

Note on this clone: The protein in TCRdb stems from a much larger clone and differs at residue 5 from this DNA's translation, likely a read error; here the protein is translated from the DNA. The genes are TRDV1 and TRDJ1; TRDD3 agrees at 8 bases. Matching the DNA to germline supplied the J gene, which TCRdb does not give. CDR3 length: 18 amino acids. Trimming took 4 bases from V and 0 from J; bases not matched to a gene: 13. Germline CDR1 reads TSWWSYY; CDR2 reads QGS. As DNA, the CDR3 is TGTGCTCTTGGGGTAACAAAGGGATACGTTCTTGACACCGATAAACTCATCTTT. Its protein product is CALGVTKGYVLDTDKLIF.

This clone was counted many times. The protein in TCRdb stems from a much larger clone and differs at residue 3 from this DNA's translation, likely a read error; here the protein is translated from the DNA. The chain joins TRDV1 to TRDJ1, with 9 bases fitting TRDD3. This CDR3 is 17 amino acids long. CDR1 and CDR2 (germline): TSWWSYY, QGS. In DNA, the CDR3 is TGTGCTATTGGGGAACAACTCCTACGGTCTGGGGGATCGCGTCTCATCTTT. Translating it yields CAIGEQLLRSGGSRLIF.

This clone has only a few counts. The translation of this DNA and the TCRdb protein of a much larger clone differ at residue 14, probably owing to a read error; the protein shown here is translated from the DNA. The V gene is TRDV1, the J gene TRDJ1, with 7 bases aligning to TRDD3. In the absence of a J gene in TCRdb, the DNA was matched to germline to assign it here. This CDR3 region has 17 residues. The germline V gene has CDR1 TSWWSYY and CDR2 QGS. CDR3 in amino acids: CALGDVPGGLYTDELIF. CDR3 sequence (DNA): TGTGCTCTTGGGGACGTCCCTGGGGGTTTGTACACCGATGAACTCATCTTT.

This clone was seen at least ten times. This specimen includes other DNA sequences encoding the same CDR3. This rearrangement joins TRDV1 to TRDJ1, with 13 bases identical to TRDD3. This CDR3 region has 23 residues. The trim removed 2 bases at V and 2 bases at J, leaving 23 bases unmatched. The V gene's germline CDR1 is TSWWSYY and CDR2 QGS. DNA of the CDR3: TGTGCTCTTGGGGAAATTGGGCGAACTTCCTCTTCATACTGGGGGATACGTACCGATAAACTCATCTTT. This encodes CALGEIGRTSSSYWGIRTDKLIF.

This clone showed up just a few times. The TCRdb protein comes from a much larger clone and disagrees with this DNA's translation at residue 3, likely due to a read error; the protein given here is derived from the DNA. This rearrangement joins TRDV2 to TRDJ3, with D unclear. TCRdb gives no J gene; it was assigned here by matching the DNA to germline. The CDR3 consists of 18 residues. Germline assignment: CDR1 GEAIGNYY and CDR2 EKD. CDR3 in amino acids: CARDTVTPGARDTRQMFF. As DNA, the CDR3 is TGTGCCCGTGACACCGTCACGCCAGGGGCCAGGGACACCCGACAGATGTTTTTC.

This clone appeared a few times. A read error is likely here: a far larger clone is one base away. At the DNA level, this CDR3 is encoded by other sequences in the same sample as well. This chain's CDR3 is CALGVSPTISYWGFYTDKLIF. CDR3 sequence (DNA): TGTGCTCTTGGGGTTTCGCCTACTATATCTTACTGGGGATTTTACACTGATAAACTCATATTT. The V gene was identified as TRDV1, while no J gene was called; TRDD3, the table's D call, lacks a check against the DNA. The CDR3 loop spans 21 amino acids. Germline assignment: CDR1 TSWWSYY and CDR2 QGS.

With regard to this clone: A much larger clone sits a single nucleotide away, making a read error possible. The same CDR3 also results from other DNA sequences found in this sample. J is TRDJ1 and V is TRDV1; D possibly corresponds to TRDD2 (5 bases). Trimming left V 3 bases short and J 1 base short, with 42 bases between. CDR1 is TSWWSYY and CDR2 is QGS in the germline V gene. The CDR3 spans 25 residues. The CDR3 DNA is TGTGCTCTTGGGGAGCCCCGGGAACCCTACCCTTTACTCCGTGCCACCATTAGGAGCACCGATAAACTCATCTTT. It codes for CALGEPREPYPLLRATIRSTDKLIF.

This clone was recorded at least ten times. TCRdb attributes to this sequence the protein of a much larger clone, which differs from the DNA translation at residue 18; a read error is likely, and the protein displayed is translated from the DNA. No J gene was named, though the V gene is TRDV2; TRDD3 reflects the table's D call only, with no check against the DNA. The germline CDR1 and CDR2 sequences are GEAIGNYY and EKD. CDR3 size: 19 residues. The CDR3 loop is CACDTLPPGGYGSTDKLTF. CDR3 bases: TGTGCCTGTGACACCCTGCCTCCTGGGGGATACGGAAGCACCGATAAACTCACCTTT.